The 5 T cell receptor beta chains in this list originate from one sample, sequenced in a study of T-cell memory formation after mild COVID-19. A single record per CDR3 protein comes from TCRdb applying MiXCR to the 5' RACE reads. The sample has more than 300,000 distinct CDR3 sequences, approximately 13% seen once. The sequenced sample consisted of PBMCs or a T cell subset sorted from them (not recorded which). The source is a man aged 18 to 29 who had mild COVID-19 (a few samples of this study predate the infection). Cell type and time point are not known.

The DNA for the CDR3 is TGTGCCAGCAAGGCCCTGGGACAGGGGGCAACCGGGGAGCTGTTTTTT. Translation: CASKALGQGATGELFF. V is TRBV6-5 and J is TRBJ2-2, with TRBD1 matching 12 bases. V shed 7 bases and J 5 bases; nucleotides not matched to a gene: 8. CDR1 and CDR2 from the germline V gene are MNHEY and SVGAGI. This CDR3 has 16 amino acids.

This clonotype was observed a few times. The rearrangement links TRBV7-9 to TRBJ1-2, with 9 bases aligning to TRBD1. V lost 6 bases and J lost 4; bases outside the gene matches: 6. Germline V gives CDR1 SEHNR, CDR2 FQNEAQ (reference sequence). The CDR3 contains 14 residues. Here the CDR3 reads CASSSTGGSYGYTF. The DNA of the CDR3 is TGTGCCAGCAGTTCTACAGGGGGCAGCTATGGCTACACCTTC.

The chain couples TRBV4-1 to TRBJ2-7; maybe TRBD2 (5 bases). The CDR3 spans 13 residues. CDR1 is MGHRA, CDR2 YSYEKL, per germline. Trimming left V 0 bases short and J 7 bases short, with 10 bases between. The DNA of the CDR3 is TGCGCCAGCAGCCAAGAGTGGGGAGAGGAGCAGTACGTC. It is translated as CASSQEWGEEQYV.

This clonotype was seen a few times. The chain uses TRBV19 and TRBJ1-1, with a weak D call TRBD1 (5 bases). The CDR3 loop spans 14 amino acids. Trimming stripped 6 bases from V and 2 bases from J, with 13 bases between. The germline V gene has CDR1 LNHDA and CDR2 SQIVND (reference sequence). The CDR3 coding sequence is TGTGCCAGTAGCATTCAGACAGACAACACTGAAGCTTTCTTT. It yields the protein CASSIQTDNTEAFF.

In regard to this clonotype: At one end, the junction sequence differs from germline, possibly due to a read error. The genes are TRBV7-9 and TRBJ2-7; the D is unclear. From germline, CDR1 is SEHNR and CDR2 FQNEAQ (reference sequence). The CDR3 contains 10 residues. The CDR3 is CATAGYEKYF. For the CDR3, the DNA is TGTGCCACAGCAGGCTACGAGAAGTACTTC.